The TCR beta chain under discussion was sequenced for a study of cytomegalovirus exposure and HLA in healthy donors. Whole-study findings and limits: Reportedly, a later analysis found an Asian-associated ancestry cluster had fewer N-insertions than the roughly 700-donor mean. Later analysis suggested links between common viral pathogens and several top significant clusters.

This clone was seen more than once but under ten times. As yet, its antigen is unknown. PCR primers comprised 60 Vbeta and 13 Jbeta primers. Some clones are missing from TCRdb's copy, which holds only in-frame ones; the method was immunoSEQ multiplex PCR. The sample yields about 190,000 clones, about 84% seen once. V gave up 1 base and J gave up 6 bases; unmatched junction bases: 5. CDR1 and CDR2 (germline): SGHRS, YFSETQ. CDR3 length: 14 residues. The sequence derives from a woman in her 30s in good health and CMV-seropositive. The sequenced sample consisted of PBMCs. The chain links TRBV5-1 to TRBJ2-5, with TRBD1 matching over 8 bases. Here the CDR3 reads CASSLNQGAKTQYF. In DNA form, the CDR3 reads TGCGCCAGCAGCTTGAATCAGGGGGCAAAGACCCAGTACTTC.